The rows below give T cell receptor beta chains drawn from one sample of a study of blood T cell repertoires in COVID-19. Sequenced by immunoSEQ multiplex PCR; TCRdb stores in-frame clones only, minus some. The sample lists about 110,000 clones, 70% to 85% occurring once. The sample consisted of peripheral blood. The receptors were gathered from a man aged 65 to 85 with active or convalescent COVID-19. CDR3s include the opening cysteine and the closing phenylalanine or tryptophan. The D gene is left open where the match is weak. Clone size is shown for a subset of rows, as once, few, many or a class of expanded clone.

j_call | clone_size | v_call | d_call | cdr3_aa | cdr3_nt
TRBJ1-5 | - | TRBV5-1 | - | CASSVADSNQPQHF | TGCGCCAGCAGCGTGGCAGATAGCAATCAGCCCCAGCATTTT
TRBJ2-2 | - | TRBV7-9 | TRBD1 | CASSLDRGLGTGELFF | TGTGCCAGCAGCTTGGACAGGGGGCTTGGCACCGGGGAGCTGTTTTTT
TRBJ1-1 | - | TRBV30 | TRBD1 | CAWRGQPNTEAFF | TGTGCCTGGAGGGGACAGCCGAACACTGAAGCTTTCTTT
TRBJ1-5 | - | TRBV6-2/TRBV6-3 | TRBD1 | CASSRDRGLVVQPQHF | TGTGCCAGCAGTCGGGACAGGGGGCTAGTCGTTCAGCCCCAGCATTTT
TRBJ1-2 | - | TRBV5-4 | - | CASSLGGQGHNYGYTF | TGTGCCAGCAGCTTGGGTGGGCAGGGCCATAACTATGGCTACACCTTC
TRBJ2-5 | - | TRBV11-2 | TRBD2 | CASSSGTKETQYF | TGTGCCAGCAGCTCCGGGACTAAAGAGACCCAGTACTTC
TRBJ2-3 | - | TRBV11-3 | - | CASSPGGTYADTQYF | TGTGCCAGCAGCCCAGGGGGGACCTACGCAGATACGCAGTATTTT
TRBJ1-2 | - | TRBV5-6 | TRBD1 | CASSRTTGGKGGYTF | TGTGCCAGCAGCCGAACGACAGGGGGGAAAGGTGGCTACACCTTC
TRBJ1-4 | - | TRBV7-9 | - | CASSSPGGQTKNEKLFF | TGTGCCAGCAGCTCACCCGGTGGACAGACCAAAAATGAAAAACTGTTTTTT
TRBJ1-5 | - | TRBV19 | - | CASSSSNSYNQPQHF | TGTGCCAGTAGTTCCTCTAACAGTTACAATCAGCCCCAGCATTTT
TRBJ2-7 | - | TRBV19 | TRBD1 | CASSDRGNEQYF | TGTGCCAGTAGCGACAGGGGAAACGAGCAGTACTTC
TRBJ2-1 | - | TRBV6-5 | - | CASSYGGYNEQFF | TGTGCCAGCAGTTATGGAGGGTACAATGAGCAGTTCTTC
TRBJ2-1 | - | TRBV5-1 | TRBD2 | CASSFLSGGHDYNEQFF | TGCGCCAGCAGCTTTCTTAGCGGGGGCCACGACTACAATGAGCAGTTCTTC
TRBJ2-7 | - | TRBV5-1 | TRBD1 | CASSSGQGNDEQYF | TGCGCCAGCAGCTCAGGACAGGGAAACGACGAGCAGTACTTC
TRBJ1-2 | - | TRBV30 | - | CACQPRRTNYGYTF | TGTGCCTGTCAACCTAGGAGGACTAACTATGGCTACACCTTC
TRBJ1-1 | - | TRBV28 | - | CASSLDPEATEAFF | TGTGCCAGCAGTTTAGATCCGGAGGCCACTGAAGCTTTCTTT
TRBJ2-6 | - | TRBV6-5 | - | CASSYQEIGANVLTF | TGTGCCAGCAGTTACCAAGAGATAGGGGCCAACGTCCTGACTTTC
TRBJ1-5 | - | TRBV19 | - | CASSISSTGSNQPQHF | TGTGCCAGTAGTATTTCTTCGACAGGTAGCAATCAGCCCCAGCATTTT
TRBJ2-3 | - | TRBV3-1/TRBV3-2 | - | CASSGNRLRTDTQYF | TGTGCCAGCAGCGGAAACAGGCTACGCACAGATACGCAGTATTTT
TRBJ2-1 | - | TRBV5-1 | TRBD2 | CASSPGLASYNEQFF | TGCGCCAGCAGCCCCGGACTAGCGAGCTACAATGAGCAGTTCTTC
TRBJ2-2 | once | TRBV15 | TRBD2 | CATSRLTREGGELFF | TGTGCCACCAGCAGATTAACCAGGGAGGGCGGGGAGCTGTTTTTT
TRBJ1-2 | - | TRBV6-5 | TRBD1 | CASSSPDRSWGYTF | TGTGCCAGCAGTTCTCCGGACAGGAGCTGGGGCTACACCTTC
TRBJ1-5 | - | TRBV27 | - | CASSAGRANQPQHF | TGTGCCAGCAGCGCGGGGAGAGCCAATCAGCCCCAGCATTTT
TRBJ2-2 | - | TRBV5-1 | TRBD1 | CASTGQGLGELFF | TGCGCCAGCACTGGACAGGGGTTGGGGGAGCTGTTTTTT
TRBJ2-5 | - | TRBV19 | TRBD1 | CASRQDRGRRETQYF | TGTGCCAGTCGCCAGGACAGGGGGCGGCGAGAGACCCAGTACTTC
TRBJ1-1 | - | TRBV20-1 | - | CSASRTVEAFF | TGCAGTGCTAGTCGGACAGTTGAAGCTTTCTTT
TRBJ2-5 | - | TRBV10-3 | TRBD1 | CAIRGTGEETQYF | TGTGCCATCAGAGGGACAGGGGAAGAGACCCAGTACTTC
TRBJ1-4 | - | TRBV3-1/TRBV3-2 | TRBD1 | CASSQTQGVALFF | TGTGCCAGCAGCCAAACCCAGGGGGTGGCACTGTTTTTT
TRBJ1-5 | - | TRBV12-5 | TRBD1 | CASGPRQGIVQPQHF | TGTGCTAGTGGCCCACGACAGGGGATAGTTCAGCCCCAGCATTTT
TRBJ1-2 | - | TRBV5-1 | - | CASSRTQGYGYGYTF | TGCGCCAGCAGTCGGACCCAGGGATACGGCTATGGCTACACCTTC
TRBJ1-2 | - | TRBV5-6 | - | CASSFNRGGYTF | TGTGCCAGCAGCTTTAACCGAGGGGGCTACACCTTC
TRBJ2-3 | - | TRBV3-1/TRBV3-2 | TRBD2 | CASSQTSGRDTQYF | TGTGCCAGCAGCCAGACTAGCGGGAGGGATACGCAGTATTTT
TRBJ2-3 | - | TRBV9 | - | CASSVVGGRSDTQYF | TGTGCCAGCAGCGTTGTCGGGGGGCGGTCAGATACGCAGTATTTT
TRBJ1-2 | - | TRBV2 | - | CASSDRHRTPTF | TGTGCCAGCAGTGACCGTCACAGGACCCCTACCTTC
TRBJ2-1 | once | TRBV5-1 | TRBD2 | CASSLGLAGGEQFF | TGCGCCAGCAGCTTGGGACTAGCGGGAGGGGAGCAGTTCTTC
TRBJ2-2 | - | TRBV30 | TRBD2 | CAWKIAGGRNTGELFF | TGTGCCTGGAAGATAGCGGGGGGTAGGAACACCGGGGAGCTGTTTTTT
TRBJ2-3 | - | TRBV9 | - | CASSDYPEDTQYF | TGTGCCAGCAGCGACTACCCGGAGGATACGCAGTATTTT
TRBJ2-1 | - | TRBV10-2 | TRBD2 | CASSDIAGGYNEQFF | TGCGCCAGCAGTGATATAGCGGGAGGGTACAATGAGCAGTTCTTC
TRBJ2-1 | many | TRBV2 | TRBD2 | CASSGLAAYNEQFF | TGTGCCAGCAGTGGACTAGCGGCGTACAATGAGCAGTTCTTC
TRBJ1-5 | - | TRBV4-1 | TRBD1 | CASSQGQYSNQPQHF | TGCGCCAGCAGCCAGGGACAGTATAGCAATCAGCCCCAGCATTTT
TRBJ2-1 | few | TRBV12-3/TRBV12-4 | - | CASLSGNEQFF | TGTGCCAGCTTATCGGGCAATGAGCAGTTCTTC